These 6 T cell receptor beta chains share one sample of origin, sequenced in a study of blood T cell dynamics during melanoma immunotherapy. Profiled with immunoSEQ multiplex PCR; TCRdb holds only in-frame clones, not every one. Of 13,000 or so clones listed, approximately 89% are singletons. Time point meaning: pre-treatment baseline. Sequenced material: blood, taken from a patient treated with checkpoint blockade. These receptors originate from a human donor with melanoma.

The chain couples TRBV27 to TRBJ1-3; no definite D call. Germline CDR1 is MNHEY and CDR2 is SMNVEV (reference sequence). This CDR3 region has 16 residues. The V and J ends lost 4 bases and 4 bases respectively, with 17 bases between them. CDR3 residues: CASSSLRQPFGNTIYF. The CDR3 nucleotides read TGTGCCAGCAGTTCCCTCCGGCAGCCCTTCGGAAACACCATATATTTT.

The rearrangement links TRBV29-1 to TRBJ2-3, with D tentatively TRBD1 (6 bases). Germline CDR1 reads SQVTM; CDR2 reads ANQGSEA. The CDR3 covers 15 residues. Trimming stripped 7 bases from V and 0 bases from J, with 17 bases between. CDR3 DNA: TGCAGCGGAAGGGGGACACTCCGTAGCACAGATACGCAGTATTTT. Residues: CSGRGTLRSTDTQYF.

The chain has TRBV5-1 and TRBJ2-7, with TRBD1 matching 7 bases. The CDR3 spans 14 residues. Per the germline V gene, CDR1 is SGHRS and CDR2 is YFSETQ. Trimming at V came to 4 bases and at J to 5 bases, leaving 9 bases not matched to a gene. CDR3 region: CASSQLTGSDEQYF. As DNA, the CDR3 is TGCGCCAGCAGCCAGCTGACAGGGAGTGACGAGCAGTACTTC. The whole variable domain, remainder taken from reference TRBV5-1 and TRBJ2-7, is KAGVTQTPRYLIKTRGQQVTLSCSPISGHRSVSWYQQTPGQGLQFLFEYFSETQRNKGNFPGRFSGRQFSNSRSEMNVSTLELGDSALYLCASSQLTGSDEQYFGPGTRLTVT.

V usage is TRBV7-3 and J usage is TRBJ2-3, with 10 bases aligning to TRBD2. The V gene's germline CDR1 is SGHTA and CDR2 FQGTGA. The CDR3 sequence is 16 residues long. The trim removed 3 bases at V and 2 bases at J, leaving 5 bases unmatched. CDR3 sequence reads: CASSLGLAGVTDTQYF. CDR3 DNA: TGTGCCAGCAGCTTGGGCCTAGCGGGAGTCACAGATACGCAGTATTTT.

The chain joins TRBV29-1 to TRBJ2-5; D gene unclear. The ends were cut back, 1 base at V and 5 bases at J, with 11 bases in the middle. This CDR3 spans 13 amino acids. Germline loops: CDR1 SQVTM, CDR2 ANQGSEA. CDR3 amino acids: CSVEVALHETQYF. In DNA, the CDR3 is TGCAGCGTTGAAGTGGCCCTCCACGAGACCCAGTACTTC.

The chain joins TRBV7-2 to TRBJ2-1, with D perhaps matching TRBD2 (6 bases). Germline CDR1 is SGHTA and CDR2 is FQGNSA. V was shortened by 3 bases and J by 4 bases, with 10 bases between the two germline ends. The CDR3 runs 14 residues. Here the CDR3 reads CASSFDSGYNEQFF. The CDR3 bases are TGTGCCAGCAGCTTTGATAGCGGTTACAATGAGCAGTTCTTC.